This T cell receptor beta chain appears in the sequencing data of a study of T cell changes during pregnancy in multiple sclerosis. Clones were sequenced by immunoSEQ multiplex PCR, and TCRdb holds only the in-frame ones, with some missing. The sample carries around 36,000 clones, 85% to 95% recorded once. Germline CDR1 reads MDHEN; CDR2 reads SYDVKM. The CDR3 totals 16 residues. V lost 1 base and J 2 bases, leaving 14 bases between the germline ends. Sample: peripheral blood, taken before pregnancy. The rearrangement uses TRBV28 and TRBJ1-2; TRBD1 might be the D (6 bases). The TCR originated in a female donor with multiple sclerosis, enrolled in a pregnancy study. DNA of the CDR3: TGTGCCAGCAGTTTATCGGGTATACAGGGAAACTATGGCTACACCTTC. It is translated as CASSLSGIQGNYGYTF.